These T cell receptor beta chains were read from a single sample in a study of T-cell memory formation after mild COVID-19. MiXCR, applied by TCRdb to the 5' RACE reads, yields one record per CDR3 protein. The sample records 300,000 to 400,000 distinct CDR3 sequences, roughly an eighth being singletons. Sequenced material: PBMCs or a T cell subset sorted from them (not recorded which). The receptors originated from a man aged 18 to 29 who had mild COVID-19 (a few samples of this study predate the infection). Cell type and time point are not known. CDR3s include the opening cysteine and the closing phenylalanine or tryptophan. D genes are given only for firm matches. Clone size, where shown, is once, few, many, or a class for clones that have expanded.

D gene	CDR3 length	J gene	V gene	clone size	CDR3 protein	CDR3 DNA
.	14	TRBJ2-2	TRBV5-1	many	CASSASANTGELFF	TGCGCCAGCAGCGCTAGTGCGAACACCGGGGAGCTGTTTTTT
TRBD2	12	TRBJ2-1	TRBV20-1	few	CSPLAGGVEQFF	TGCAGCCCACTAGCGGGGGGGGTTGAGCAGTTCTTC
.	13	TRBJ1-1	TRBV10-3	few	CAIRRTDGSEAFF	TGTGCCATCAGAAGAACCGACGGATCGGAAGCTTTCTTT
TRBD2	13	TRBJ2-1	TRBV6-4	.	CASSGTSENEQFF	TGTGCCAGCAGCGGGACTAGCGAGAATGAGCAGTTCTTC
.	14	TRBJ2-2	TRBV7-2	.	CASPGKLNTGELFF	TGTGCCAGCCCGGGAAAATTGAACACCGGGGAGCTGTTTTTT
.	15	TRBJ2-5	TRBV7-2	few	CASSPRGGWVLTQYF	TGTGCCAGCAGCCCTAGAGGGGGGTGGGTACTGACCCAGTACTTC
.	16	TRBJ1-6	TRBV9	.	CASSESFGQPNSPLHF	TGTGCCAGCAGCGAGAGCTTTGGACAGCCGAATTCACCCCTCCACTTT
.	12	TRBJ1-1	TRBV12-3/TRBV12-4	.	CASSLFRGRAFF	TGTGCCAGCAGTTTATTCAGGGGCCGAGCTTTCTTT
.	15	TRBJ2-7	TRBV15	.	CATSRGGGPPYEQYF	TGTGCCACCAGCAGAGGGGGGGGCCCGCCCTACGAGCAGTACTTC
TRBD1	14	TRBJ1-1	TRBV4-1	few	CASSQGQVGPEAFF	TGCGCCAGCAGCCAGGGACAGGTGGGGCCTGAAGCTTTCTTT
TRBD1	15	TRBJ2-7	TRBV20-1	few	CSARGTTGTTYEQYF	TGCAGTGCTAGAGGTACGACAGGGACCACCTACGAGCAGTACTTC
TRBD1	17	TRBJ2-1	TRBV27	.	CASRATQGQGVRNEQFF	TGTGCCAGCAGAGCAACGCAGGGACAGGGGGTTCGGAATGAGCAGTTCTTC
.	15	TRBJ2-1	TRBV20-1	few	CSAQDFSSSYNEQFF	TGCAGTGCTCAGGACTTCTCTAGCTCCTACAATGAGCAGTTCTTC